A single sample is the source of the 3 T cell receptor beta chains below, sequenced in a study of shared clonotypes between healthy human individuals. Profiling relied on immunoSEQ multiplex PCR, and the TCRdb table lists in-frame clones only, not all of them. This sample has about 2.4 million clones, with approximately 94% found just once. Input material: naive CD4+ T cells sorted from blood. The subset denotes: CD45RA+ positively selected. The receptors shown here come from a man younger than 35 in good health.

The rearrangement uses TRBV6-6 and TRBJ2-1; a weak D match, TRBD2 (6 bases). Germline V lookup: CDR1 MNHNY, CDR2 SVGAGI (reference sequence). The CDR3 extends over 14 amino acids. Trimming left V 8 bases short and J 4 bases short, with 15 bases between. The CDR3 reads CASQVEGPYNEQFF. DNA for the CDR3: TGTGCCAGCCAGGTGGAGGGCCCGTACAATGAGCAGTTCTTC.

The chain links TRBV6-5 to TRBJ1-4; TRBD1 might be the D (5 bases). Deletions cut 0 bases from V and 7 bases from J, with 15 bases between. This CDR3 has 16 residues. Germline V gene lookup returns CDR1 MNHEY and CDR2 SVGAGI. The CDR3 spells CASSYSWARVSEKLFF. CDR3 in DNA: TGTGCCAGCAGTTACTCCTGGGCCAGGGTGTCTGAAAAACTGTTTTTT.

The J gene is TRBJ1-6, the V gene TRBV30, with D unresolved. Deletions cut 4 bases from V and 7 bases from J, with 11 bases between. Germline values: CDR1 GTSNPN, CDR2 SVGIG (reference sequence). This CDR3 region has 13 residues. The DNA of the CDR3 is TGTGCCTGGACTGTGGACGGGAATTCACCCCTCCACTTT. This encodes CAWTVDGNSPLHF.